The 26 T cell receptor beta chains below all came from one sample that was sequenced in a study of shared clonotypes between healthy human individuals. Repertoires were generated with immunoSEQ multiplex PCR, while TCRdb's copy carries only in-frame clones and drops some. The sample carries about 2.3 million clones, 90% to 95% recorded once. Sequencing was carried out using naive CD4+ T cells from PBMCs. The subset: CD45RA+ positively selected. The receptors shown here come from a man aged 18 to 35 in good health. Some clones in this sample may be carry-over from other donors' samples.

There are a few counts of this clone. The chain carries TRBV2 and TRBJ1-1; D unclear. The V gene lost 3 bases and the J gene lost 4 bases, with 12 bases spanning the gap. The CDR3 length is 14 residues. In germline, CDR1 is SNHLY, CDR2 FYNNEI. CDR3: CASSEGWRSTEAFF. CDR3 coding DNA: TGTGCCAGCAGTGAGGGTTGGAGAAGCACTGAAGCTTTCTTT.

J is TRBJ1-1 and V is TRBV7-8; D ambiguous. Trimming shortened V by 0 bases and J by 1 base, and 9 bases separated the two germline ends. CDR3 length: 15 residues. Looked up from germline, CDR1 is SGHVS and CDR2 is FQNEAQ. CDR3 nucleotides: TGTGCCAGCAGCTTAGCGCGGTCTAGGAACACTGAAGCTTTCTTT. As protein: CASSLARSRNTEAFF. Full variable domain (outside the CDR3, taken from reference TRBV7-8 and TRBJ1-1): GAGVSQSPRYKVAKRGQDVALRCDPISGHVSLFWYQQALGQGPEFLTYFQNEAQLDKSGLPSDRFFAERPEGSVSTLKIQRTQQEDSAVYLCASSLARSRNTEAFFGQGTRLTVV.

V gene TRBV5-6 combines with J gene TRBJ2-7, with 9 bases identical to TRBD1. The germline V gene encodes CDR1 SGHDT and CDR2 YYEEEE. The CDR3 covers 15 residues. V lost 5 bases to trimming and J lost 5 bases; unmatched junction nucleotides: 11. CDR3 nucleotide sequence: TGTGCCAGCAGACCGCCCGGACAGGGGATCCACGAGCAGTACTTC. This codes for CASRPPGQGIHEQYF.

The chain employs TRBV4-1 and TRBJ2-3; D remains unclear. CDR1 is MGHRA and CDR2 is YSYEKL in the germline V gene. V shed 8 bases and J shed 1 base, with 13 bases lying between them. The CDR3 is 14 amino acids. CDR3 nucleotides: TGCGCCAGCCAATGGTTGAGCGGCACAGATACGCAGTATTTT. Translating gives CASQWLSGTDTQYF.

In DNA form, the CDR3 reads TGTGCCAGCAGCTTATCGACCTCTGGAAACACCATATATTTT. It specifies CASSLSTSGNTIYF. The chain employs TRBV7-3 and TRBJ1-3, with unresolved D. Germline assignment: CDR1 SGHTA and CDR2 FQGTGA. Trimming cost V 2 bases and J 0 bases, with 5 bases left between them. The CDR3 contains 14 residues.

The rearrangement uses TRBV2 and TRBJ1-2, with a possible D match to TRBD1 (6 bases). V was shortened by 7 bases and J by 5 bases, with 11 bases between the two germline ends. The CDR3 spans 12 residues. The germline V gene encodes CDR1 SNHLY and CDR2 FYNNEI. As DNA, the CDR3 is TGTGCCAGCAACGAACAGGGTTATGGCTACACCTTC. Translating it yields CASNEQGYGYTF.

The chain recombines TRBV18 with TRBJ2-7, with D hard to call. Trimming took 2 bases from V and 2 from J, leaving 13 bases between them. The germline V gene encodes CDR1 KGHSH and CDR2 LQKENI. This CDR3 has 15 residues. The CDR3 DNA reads TGTGCCAGCTCACCAGGGCTCCTCCCCACCTACGAGCAGTACTTC. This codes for CASSPGLLPTYEQYF.

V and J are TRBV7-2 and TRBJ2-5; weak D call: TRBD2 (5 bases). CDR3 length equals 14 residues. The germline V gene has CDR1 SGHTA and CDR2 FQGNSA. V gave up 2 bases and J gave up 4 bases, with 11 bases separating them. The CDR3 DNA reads TGTGCCAGCAGCTTAAGGCTAGCCCGAGAGACCCAGTACTTC. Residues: CASSLRLARETQYF. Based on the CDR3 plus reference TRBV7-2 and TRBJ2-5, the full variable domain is GAGVSQSPSNKVTEKGKDVELRCDPISGHTALYWYRQSLGQGLEFLIYFQGNSAPDKSGLPSDRFSAERTGGSVSTLTIQRTQQEDSAVYLCASSLRLARETQYFGPGTRLLVL.

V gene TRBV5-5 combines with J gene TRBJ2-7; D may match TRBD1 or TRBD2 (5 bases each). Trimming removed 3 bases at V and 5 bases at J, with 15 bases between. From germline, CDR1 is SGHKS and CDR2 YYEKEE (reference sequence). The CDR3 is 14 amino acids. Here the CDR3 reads CASSSTVLRDEQYF. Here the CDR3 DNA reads TGTGCCAGCAGCTCGACAGTCCTGCGGGACGAGCAGTACTTC. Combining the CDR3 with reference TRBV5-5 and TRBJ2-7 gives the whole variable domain DAGVTQSPTHLIKTRGQQVTLRCSPISGHKSVSWYQQVLGQGPQFIFQYYEKEERGRGNFPDRFSARQFPNYSSELNVNALLLGDSALYLCASSSTVLRDEQYFGPGTRLTVT.

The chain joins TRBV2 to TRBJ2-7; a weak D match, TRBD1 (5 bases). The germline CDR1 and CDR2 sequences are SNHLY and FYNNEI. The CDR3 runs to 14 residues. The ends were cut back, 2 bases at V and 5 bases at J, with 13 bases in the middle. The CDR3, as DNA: TGTGCCAGCAGTGAACAGGGAAGCGAGCACGAGCAGTACTTC. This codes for CASSEQGSEHEQYF.

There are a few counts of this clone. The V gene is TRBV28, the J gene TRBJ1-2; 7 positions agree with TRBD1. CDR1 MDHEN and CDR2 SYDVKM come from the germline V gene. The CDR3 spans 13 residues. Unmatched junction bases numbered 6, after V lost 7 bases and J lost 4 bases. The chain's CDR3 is CASTTGSIYGYTF. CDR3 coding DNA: TGTGCCAGCACGACAGGGTCAATCTATGGCTACACCTTC.

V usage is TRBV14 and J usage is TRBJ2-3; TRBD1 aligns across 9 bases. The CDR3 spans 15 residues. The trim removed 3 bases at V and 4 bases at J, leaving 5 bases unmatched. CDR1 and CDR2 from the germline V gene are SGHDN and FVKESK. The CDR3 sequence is CASSQWGQGPDTQYF. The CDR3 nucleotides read TGTGCCAGCAGCCAGTGGGGACAGGGCCCAGATACGCAGTATTTT.

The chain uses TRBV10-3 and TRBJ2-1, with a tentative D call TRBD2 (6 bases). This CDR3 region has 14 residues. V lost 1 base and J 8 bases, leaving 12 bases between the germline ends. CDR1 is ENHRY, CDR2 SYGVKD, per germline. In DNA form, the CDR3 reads TGTGCCATCAGTGAGTTGCAGGGCGGGGATGAGCAGTTCTTC. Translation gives CAISELQGGDEQFF.

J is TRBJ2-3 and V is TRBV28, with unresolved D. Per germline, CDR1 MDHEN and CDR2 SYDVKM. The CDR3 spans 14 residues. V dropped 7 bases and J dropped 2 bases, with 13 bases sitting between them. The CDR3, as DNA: TGTGCCAGCATGGAGACTGTTCCCACAGATACGCAGTATTTT. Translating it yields CASMETVPTDTQYF.

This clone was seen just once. CDR3 DNA sequence: TGTGCCAGCAGCCAAGACTTGCGAGACGGCTCCTACAATGAGCAGTTCTTC. It specifies CASSQDLRDGSYNEQFF. The chain couples TRBV4-2 to TRBJ2-1, with unresolved D. Germline CDR1 and CDR2: LGHNA and YNFKEQ. This CDR3 is built from 17 residues. Trimming removed 0 bases from V and 0 bases from J, with 12 bases in between.

In DNA form, the CDR3 reads TGTGCCAGCAGAATACCGGGAAACTATGGCTACACCTTC. Translating it yields CASRIPGNYGYTF. This chain uses TRBV28 with TRBJ1-2, with unresolved D. CDR3 length: 13 amino acids. The ends were cut back, 6 bases at V and 2 bases at J, with 10 bases in the middle. Germline values: CDR1 MDHEN, CDR2 SYDVKM.

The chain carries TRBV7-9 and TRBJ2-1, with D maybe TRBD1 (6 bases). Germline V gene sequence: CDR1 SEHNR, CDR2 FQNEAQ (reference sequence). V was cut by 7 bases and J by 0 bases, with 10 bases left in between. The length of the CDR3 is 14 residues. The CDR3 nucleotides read TGTGCCAGCACCATAGGGGGCTCCTACAATGAGCAGTTCTTC. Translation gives CASTIGGSYNEQFF. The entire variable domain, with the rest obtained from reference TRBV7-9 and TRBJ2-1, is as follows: DTGVSQNPRHKITKRGQNVTFRCDPISEHNRLYWYRQTLGQGPEFLTYFQNEAQLEKSRLLSDRFSAERPKGSFSTLEIQRTEQGDSAMYLCASTIGGSYNEQFFGPGTRLTVL.

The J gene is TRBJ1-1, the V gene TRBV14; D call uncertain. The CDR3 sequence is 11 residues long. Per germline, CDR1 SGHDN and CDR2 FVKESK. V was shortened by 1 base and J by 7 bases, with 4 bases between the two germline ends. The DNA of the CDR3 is TGTGCCAGCAGCCAAGTTAATGAAGCTTTCTTT. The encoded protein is CASSQVNEAFF.

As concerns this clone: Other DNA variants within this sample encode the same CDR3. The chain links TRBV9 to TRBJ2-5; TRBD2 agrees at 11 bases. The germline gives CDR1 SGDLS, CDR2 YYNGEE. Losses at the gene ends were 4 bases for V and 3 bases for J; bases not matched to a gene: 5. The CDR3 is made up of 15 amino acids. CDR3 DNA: TGTGCCAGCAGCCCTGGGACTAGCGGAGAAGAGACCCAGTACTTC. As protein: CASSPGTSGEETQYF.

The DNA of the CDR3 is TGTGCCAGCAGCCCACTAGCGGGCCATGAGAGCACCGGGGAGCTGTTTTTT. Translated, it gives CASSPLAGHESTGELFF. V is TRBV11-3 and J is TRBJ2-2; 9 bases line up with TRBD2. CDR3 size: 17 residues. After removal of 5 bases from V and 4 bases from J, the junction contained 11 bases not matched to a gene. Germline V gives CDR1 SGHNT, CDR2 YENEEA.

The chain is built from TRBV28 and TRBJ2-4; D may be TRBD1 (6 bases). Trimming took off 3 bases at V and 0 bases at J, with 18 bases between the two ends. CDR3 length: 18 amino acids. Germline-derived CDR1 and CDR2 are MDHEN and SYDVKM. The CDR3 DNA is TGTGCCAGCAGTTTTCTCAGTGGACAGTTACTAGCCAAAAACATTCAGTACTTC. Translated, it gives CASSFLSGQLLAKNIQYF.

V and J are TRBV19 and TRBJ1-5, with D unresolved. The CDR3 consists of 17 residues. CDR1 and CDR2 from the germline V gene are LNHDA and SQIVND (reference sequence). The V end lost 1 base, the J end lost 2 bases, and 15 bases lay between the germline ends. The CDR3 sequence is CASSIVGRGIRNQPQHF. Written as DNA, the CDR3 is TGTGCCAGTAGTATAGTCGGTCGGGGTATTCGCAATCAGCCCCAGCATTTT.

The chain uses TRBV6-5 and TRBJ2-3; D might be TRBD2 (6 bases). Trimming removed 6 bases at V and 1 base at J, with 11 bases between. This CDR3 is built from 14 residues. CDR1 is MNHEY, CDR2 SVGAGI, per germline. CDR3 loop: CASSRGGRTDTQYF. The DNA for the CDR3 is TGTGCCAGCAGCCGCGGAGGGCGCACAGATACGCAGTATTTT.

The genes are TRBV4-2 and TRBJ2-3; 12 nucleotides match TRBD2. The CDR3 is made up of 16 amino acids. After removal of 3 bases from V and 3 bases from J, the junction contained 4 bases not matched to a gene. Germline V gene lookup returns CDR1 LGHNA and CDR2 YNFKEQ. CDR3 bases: TGTGCCAGCAGCCAGCTAGCGGGAGGGCCGACAGATACGCAGTATTTT. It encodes CASSQLAGGPTDTQYF.

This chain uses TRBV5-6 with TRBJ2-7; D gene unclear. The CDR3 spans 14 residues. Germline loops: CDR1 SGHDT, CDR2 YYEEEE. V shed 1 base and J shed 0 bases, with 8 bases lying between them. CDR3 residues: CASSLYGPSYEQYF. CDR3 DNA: TGTGCCAGCAGCTTGTACGGACCCTCCTACGAGCAGTACTTC.

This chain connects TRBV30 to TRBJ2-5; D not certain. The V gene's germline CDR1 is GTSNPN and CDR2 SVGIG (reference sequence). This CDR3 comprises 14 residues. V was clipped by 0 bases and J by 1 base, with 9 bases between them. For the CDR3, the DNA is TGTGCCTGGAGTGTAGGTCCGTCCCAAGAGACCCAGTACTTC. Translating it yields CAWSVGPSQETQYF.